This T cell receptor beta chain was identified in a study of blood T cells in healthy people across ages. Regarding the study as a whole: Greater diversity and more naive CD4+ cells were seen in long-lived donors than in aged donors.

The authors ran a second PCR of about 7 to 11 cycles using a sample-barcoded 5' primer and a J-beta primer mix. Through a template-switch adaptor with 12 random nucleotides, each cDNA molecule received a tag. TCRdb itself ran the 5' RACE reads through MiXCR, one entry per CDR3 protein. This table has about 1.8 million distinct CDR3 sequences, around 48% appearing once. The germline gives CDR1 MNHEY, CDR2 SVGEGT. The CDR3 length is 17 residues. The V segment lost 2 bases and the J segment 2 bases; nucleotides outside the gene matches: 9. Notes on this clonotype: Its matching antigen is unknown.

The chain uses TRBV6-2 or TRBV6-3 and TRBJ2-3; 8 positions match TRBD1. This clonotype was sampled from a woman aged 40 to 49 in good health. Sequences were obtained from blood. The CDR3 nucleotides read TGTGCCAGCAGTTACCCGGCCGGGACAGGAGACACAGATACGCAGTATTTT. This encodes CASSYPAGTGDTDTQYF.